This TCR beta chain was identified in a study of Ad26.COV2.S vaccination and SARS-CoV-2 variants. The CDR3 runs 15 residues. CDR1 SEHNR and CDR2 FQNEAQ come from the germline V gene (reference sequence). J gave up 2 bases and V 3 bases, and 7 bases lay outside the gene matches. Generated by immunoSEQ multiplex PCR, the TCRdb table keeps only in-frame clones and is missing some. The data contain roughly 400,000 clones, around 91% of them singletons. This clone was counted a single time. Treatment indicated: roughly 20 received Ad26.COV2.S at low or high dose, single or two shots; several received placebo; per-sample allocation not given. Samples analyzed were those drawn on day 63 after the first vaccine or placebo injection. The administered vaccine (an Ad26 vector) expressed Wuhan-strain SARS-CoV-2 spike.

The chain recombines TRBV7-9 with TRBJ2-7, with 7 bases aligning to TRBD1. The sequencing used peripheral blood, collected in a trial of Ad26.COV2.S vaccine versus placebo. The sequence derives from a person aged 18-60 years who received the Ad26.COV2.S COVID-19 vaccine or a placebo. CDR3 bases: TGTGCCAGCAGCTTGCCGGGACAGAGTACCTACGAGCAGTACTTC. It codes for CASSLPGQSTYEQYF. Filled out from reference TRBV7-9 and TRBJ2-7, the complete variable domain reads DTGVSQNPRHKITKRGQNVTFRCDPISEHNRLYWYRQTLGQGPEFLTYFQNEAQLEKSRLLSDRFSAERPKGSFSTLEIQRTEQGDSAMYLCASSLPGQSTYEQYFGPGTRLTVT.